This TCR beta chain was recovered during a study of blood T cell repertoires in COVID-19. The data were produced by immunoSEQ multiplex PCR, yet TCRdb's version contains in-frame clones alone and is incomplete. Of under 200,000 clones in the sample, roughly 84% are singletons; the top ten hold 2.5% to 3.5%. The CDR3 sequence is 16 residues long. Germline CDR1 reads SGHRS; CDR2 reads YFSETQ. With 0 bases clipped from V and 7 bases from J, the junction kept 7 bases outside the gene matches. The specimen was peripheral blood. This TCR was sampled from an older woman with acute or convalescent COVID-19. The chain is built from TRBV5-1 and TRBJ1-4; TRBD1 matches at 9 bases. CDR3 protein: CASSLGVRTGAEKLFF. The CDR3 DNA reads TGCGCCAGCAGCTTGGGTGTTAGGACAGGGGCTGAAAAACTGTTTTTT.